This entry is about one TCR beta chain. As yet, its antigen is unknown. The data belong to a study of T cell responses to AZD1222 COVID-19 vaccine. General study results and limits: Possibly, clonal diversity was underestimated; donors were largely white British and included more females.

TCRdb's copy holds only in-frame clones and misses some; the assay was immunoSEQ multiplex PCR. The sample includes about 110,000 clones, 94% of them seen just once. This CDR3 contains 14 residues. Germline CDR1 SGHRS, CDR2 YFSETQ. V lost 7 bases and J 2 bases, leaving 14 bases between the germline ends. This receptor was taken from an adult who received the AZD1222 COVID-19 vaccine. The chain carries TRBV5-1 and TRBJ2-3; weak D call: TRBD1 (6 bases). The sequencing used peripheral blood, collected 28 days after the second AZD1222 dose. CDR3 region: CASDPGQLTDTQYF. CDR3 DNA sequence: TGCGCCAGCGACCCGGGACAACTCACAGATACGCAGTATTTT.